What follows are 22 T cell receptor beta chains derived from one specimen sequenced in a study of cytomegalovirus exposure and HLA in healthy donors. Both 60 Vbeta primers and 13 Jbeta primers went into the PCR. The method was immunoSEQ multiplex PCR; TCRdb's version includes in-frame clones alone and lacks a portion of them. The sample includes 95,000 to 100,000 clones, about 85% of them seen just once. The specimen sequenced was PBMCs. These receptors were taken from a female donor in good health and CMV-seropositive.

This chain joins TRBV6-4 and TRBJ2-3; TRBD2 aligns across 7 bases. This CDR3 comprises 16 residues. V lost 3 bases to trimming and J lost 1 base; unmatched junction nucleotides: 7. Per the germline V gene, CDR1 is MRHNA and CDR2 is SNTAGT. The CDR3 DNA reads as TGTGCCAGCAGTGAAGGCGGTCGGGAGGGCACAGATACGCAGTATTTT. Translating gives CASSEGGREGTDTQYF.

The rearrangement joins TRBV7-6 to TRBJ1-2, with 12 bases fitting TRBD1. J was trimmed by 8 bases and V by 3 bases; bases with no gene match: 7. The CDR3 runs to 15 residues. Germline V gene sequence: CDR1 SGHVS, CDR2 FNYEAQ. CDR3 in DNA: TGTGCCAGCAGCTTGAGGGACAGGGGGCTGAGCGGCTACACCTTC. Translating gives CASSLRDRGLSGYTF.

The CDR3 bases are TGTGCCACCAGCAGAGATAGGTGGGGACTCTATGGCTACACCTTC. It codes for CATSRDRWGLYGYTF. The chain couples TRBV15 to TRBJ1-2, with D possibly matching TRBD1 (5 bases). Germline values: CDR1 LNHNV, CDR2 YYDKDF (reference sequence). CDR3 length equals 15 residues. Trimming removed 0 bases from V and 4 bases from J, with 12 bases in between.

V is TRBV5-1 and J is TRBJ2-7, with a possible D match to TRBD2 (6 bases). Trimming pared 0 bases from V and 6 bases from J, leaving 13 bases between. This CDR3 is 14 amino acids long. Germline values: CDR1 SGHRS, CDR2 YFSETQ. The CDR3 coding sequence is TGCGCCAGCAGCTTGGTGGGGGGTCACCGCGAGCAGTACTTC. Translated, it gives CASSLVGGHREQYF. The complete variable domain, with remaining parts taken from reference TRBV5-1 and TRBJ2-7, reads KAGVTQTPRYLIKTRGQQVTLSCSPISGHRSVSWYQQTPGQGLQFLFEYFSETQRNKGNFPGRFSGRQFSNSRSEMNVSTLELGDSALYLCASSLVGGHREQYFGPGTRLTVT.

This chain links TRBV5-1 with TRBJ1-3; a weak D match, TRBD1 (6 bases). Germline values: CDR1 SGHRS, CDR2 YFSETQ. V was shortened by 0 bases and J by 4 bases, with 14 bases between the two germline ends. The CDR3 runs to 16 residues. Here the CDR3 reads CASSLVGQFYGNTIYF. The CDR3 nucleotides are TGCGCCAGCAGCTTGGTAGGACAGTTTTACGGAAACACCATATATTTT.

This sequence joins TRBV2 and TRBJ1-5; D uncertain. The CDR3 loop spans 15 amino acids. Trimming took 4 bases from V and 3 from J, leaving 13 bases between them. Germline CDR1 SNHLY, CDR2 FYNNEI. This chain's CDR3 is CASSVLGIANQPQHF. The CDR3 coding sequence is TGTGCCAGCAGTGTCCTCGGGATAGCCAATCAGCCCCAGCATTTT.

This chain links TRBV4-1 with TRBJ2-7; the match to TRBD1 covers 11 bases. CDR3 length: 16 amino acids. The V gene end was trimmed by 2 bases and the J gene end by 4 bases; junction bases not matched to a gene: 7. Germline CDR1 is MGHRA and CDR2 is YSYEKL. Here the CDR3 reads CASSQSRGTGGYEQYF. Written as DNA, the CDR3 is TGCGCCAGCAGCCAATCGCGCGGGACAGGGGGATACGAGCAGTACTTC.

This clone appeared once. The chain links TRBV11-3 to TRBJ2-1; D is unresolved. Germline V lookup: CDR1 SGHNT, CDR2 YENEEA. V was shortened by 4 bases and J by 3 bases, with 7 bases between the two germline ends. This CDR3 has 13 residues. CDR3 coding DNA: TGTGCCAGCAGCTGGCGGTTCTACAATGAGCAGTTCTTC. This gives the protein CASSWRFYNEQFF.

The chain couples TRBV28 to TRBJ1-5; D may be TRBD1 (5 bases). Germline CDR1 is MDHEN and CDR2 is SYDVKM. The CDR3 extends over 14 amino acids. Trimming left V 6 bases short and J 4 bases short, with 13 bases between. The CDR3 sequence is CASSHGQGNQPQHF. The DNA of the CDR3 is TGTGCCAGCAGCCACGGACAAGGGAATCAGCCCCAGCATTTT.

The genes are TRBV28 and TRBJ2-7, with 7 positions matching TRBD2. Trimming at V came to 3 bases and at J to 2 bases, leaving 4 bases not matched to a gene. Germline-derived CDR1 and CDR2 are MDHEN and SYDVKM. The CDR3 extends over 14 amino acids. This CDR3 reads CASSFRREPYEQYF. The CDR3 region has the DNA TGTGCCAGCAGTTTTCGGCGGGAGCCCTACGAGCAGTACTTC.

The CDR3 DNA reads as TGTGCCAGTAGCCCTAGCGGGATTCGGCCCTACAATGAGCAGTTCTTC. Its protein product is CASSPSGIRPYNEQFF. J is TRBJ2-1 and V is TRBV19, with 9 nucleotides matching TRBD2. CDR1 is LNHDA, CDR2 SQIVND, per germline (reference sequence). V was pared by 6 bases and J by 2 bases, with 8 bases of the junction left unmatched. The CDR3 has 16 amino acids.

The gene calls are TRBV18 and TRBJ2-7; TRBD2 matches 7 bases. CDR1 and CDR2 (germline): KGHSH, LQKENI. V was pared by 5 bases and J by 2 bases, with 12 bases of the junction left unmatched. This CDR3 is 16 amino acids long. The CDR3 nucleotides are TGTGCCAGCTCAACATACGCTACTAGCGTTACCTACGAGCAGTACTTC. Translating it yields CASSTYATSVTYEQYF.

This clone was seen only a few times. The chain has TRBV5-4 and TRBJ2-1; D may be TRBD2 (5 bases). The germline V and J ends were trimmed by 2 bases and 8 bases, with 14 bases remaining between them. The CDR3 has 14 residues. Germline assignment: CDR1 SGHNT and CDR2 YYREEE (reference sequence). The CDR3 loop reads CASSFKGVSHEQFF. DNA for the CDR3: TGTGCCAGCAGCTTTAAGGGAGTAAGCCATGAGCAGTTCTTC.

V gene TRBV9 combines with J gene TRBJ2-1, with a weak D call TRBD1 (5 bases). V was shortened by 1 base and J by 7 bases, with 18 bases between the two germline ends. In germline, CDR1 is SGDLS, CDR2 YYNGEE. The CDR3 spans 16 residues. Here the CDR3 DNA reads TGTGCCAGCAGCGTATCCCACTCAGGGTGGTGGAATGAGCAGTTCTTC. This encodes CASSVSHSGWWNEQFF.

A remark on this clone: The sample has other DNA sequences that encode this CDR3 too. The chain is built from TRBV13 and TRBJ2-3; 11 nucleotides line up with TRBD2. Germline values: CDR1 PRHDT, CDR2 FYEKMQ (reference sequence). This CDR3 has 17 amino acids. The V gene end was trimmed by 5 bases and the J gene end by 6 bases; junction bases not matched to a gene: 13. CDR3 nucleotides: TGTGCCAGCAGCCCTTCCTTAGCGGGGGGGCGTCTCGATACGCAGTATTTT. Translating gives CASSPSLAGGRLDTQYF.

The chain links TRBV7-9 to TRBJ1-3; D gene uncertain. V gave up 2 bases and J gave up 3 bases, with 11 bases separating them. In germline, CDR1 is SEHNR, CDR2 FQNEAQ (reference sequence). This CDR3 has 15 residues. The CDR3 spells CASSLSQAYGNTIYF. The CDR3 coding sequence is TGTGCCAGCAGCTTAAGTCAGGCCTATGGAAACACCATATATTTT.

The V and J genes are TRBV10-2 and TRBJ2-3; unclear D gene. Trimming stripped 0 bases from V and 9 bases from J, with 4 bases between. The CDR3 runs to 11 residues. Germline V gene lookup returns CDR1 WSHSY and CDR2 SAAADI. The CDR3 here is CASSESSTQYF. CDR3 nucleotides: TGCGCCAGCAGTGAGTCGTCAACGCAGTATTTT.

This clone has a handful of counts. The CDR3 sequence: CASSYIANTEAFF. The CDR3 DNA is TGTGCCAGCAGTTACATAGCGAACACTGAAGCTTTCTTT. This chain links TRBV6-5 with TRBJ1-1, with D unresolved. This CDR3 contains 13 residues. The V end lost 2 bases, the J end lost 1 base, and 5 bases lay between the germline ends. CDR1 is MNHEY, CDR2 SVGAGI, per germline.

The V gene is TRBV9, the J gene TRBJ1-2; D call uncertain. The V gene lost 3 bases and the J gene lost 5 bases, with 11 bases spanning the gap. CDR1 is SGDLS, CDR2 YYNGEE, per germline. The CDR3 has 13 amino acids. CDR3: CASSGGDPYGYTF. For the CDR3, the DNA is TGTGCCAGCAGCGGGGGAGACCCATATGGCTACACCTTC.

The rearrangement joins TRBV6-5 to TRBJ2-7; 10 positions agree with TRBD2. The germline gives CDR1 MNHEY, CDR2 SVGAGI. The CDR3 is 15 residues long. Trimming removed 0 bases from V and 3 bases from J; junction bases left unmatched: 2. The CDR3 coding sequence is TGTGCCAGCAGTTACTCAGCGGGGGGGATCTACGAGCAGTACTTC. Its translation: CASSYSAGGIYEQYF.

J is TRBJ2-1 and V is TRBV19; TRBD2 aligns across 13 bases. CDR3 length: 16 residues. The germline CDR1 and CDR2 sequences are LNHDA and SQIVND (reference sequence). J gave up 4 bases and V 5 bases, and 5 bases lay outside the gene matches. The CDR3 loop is CASSLGLAGLYNEQFF. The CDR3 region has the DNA TGTGCCAGTAGTCTGGGACTAGCGGGGCTATACAATGAGCAGTTCTTC.

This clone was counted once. The CDR3 nucleotides read TGTGCTAGTGGTTTGGTACCCACGGGGAACACTGAAGCTTTCTTT. Protein sequence: CASGLVPTGNTEAFF. V gene TRBV12-5 combines with J gene TRBJ1-1; D uncertain. The CDR3 spans 15 residues. Between the trimmed V and J ends, which lost 0 bases and 1 base, there was a span of 9 bases. Germline lookup yields CDR1 LGHNT and CDR2 FRNRAP. Full variable domain (remainder filled in from reference TRBV12-5 and TRBJ1-1): DARVTQTPRHKVTEMGQEVTMRCQPILGHNTVFWYRQTMMQGLELLAYFRNRAPLDDSGMPKDRFSAEMPDATLATLKIQPSEPRDSAVYFCASGLVPTGNTEAFFGQGTRLTVV.